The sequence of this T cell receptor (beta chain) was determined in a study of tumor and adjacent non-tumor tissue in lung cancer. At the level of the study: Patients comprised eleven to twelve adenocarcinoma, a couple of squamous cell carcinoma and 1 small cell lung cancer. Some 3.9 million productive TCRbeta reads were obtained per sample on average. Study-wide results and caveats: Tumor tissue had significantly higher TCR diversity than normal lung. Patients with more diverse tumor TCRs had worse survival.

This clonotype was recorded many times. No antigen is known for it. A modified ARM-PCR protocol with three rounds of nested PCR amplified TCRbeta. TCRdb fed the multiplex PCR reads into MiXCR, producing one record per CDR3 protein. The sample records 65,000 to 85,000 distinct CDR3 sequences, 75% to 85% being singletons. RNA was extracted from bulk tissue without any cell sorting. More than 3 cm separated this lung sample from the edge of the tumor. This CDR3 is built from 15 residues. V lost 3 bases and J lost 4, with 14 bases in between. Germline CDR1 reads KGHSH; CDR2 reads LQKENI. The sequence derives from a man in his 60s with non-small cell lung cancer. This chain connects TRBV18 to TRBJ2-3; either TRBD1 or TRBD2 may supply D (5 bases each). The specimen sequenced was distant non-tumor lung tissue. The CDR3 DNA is TGTGCCAGCTCACCGAACCGGGACCTTTCAGATACGCAGTATTTT. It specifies CASSPNRDLSDTQYF.